This T cell receptor beta chain was captured in a study of vaccination and CD4 T cells after COVID-19. Study-wide background: After nasal swab PCR-confirmed SARS-CoV-2, eight or nine convalescents had mild disease and one severe. Researchers treated cells with overlapping spike peptides taken from SARS-CoV-2, HCoV-NL63, HCoV-OC43 and HCoV-229E.

Sequencing of DNA taken from cultured CD4+ T cells relied on the Oncomine TCR Beta short-read assay. TCRdb processed the PCR reads anew with MiXCR; each CDR3 protein has one entry. This table holds some 13,000 distinct CDR3 sequences, about 60% found once. The length of the CDR3 is 17 residues. In germline, CDR1 is MNHEY, CDR2 SMNVEV (reference sequence). As concerns this clonotype: Its specificity is not known. A read error may produce the germline difference seen at one junction end.

Study conclusions and caveats: Relatively few convalescent patients and no early post-infection timepoints were analyzed. The authors identified 304 of 307 vaccine-specific clones in convalescent patients as spike mono-reactive.

Noted treatment: approximately 9-day PBMC culture with coronavirus spike peptide pools or control peptides (ViraFEST assay). The sample was CD4+ T cells from blood, cultured in vitro. This receptor was taken from a human donor who had recovered from COVID-19. The chain links TRBV27 to TRBJ2-7, with 11 bases aligning to TRBD1. This CDR3 reads CTSSLQGQGAPPYEQYF. The CDR3 coding sequence is TGCACCAGCAGTTTACAAGGACAGGGGGCCCCCCCCTACGAGCAGTACTTC.